Listed below are T cell receptor beta chains from one sample, sequenced in a study of blood T cell repertoires in COVID-19. Some clones are missing from TCRdb's copy, which holds only in-frame ones; the method was immunoSEQ multiplex PCR. This table holds roughly 93,000 clones, approximately 81% found once. Sequencing input: peripheral blood. Every receptor here comes from a woman of 80 years or more with acute or convalescent COVID-19. The CDR3 runs from the conserved cysteine through the conserved F or W. D genes are given only for firm matches. Clone size is shown for a subset of rows, as once, few, many or a class of expanded clone.

d_gene: -
j_gene: TRBJ2-3
abundance: -
v_gene: TRBV5-1
CDR3aa: CASSLGRGTDTQYF
CDR3nt: TGCGCCAGCAGCTTGGGGCGGGGCACAGATACGCAGTATTTT

d_gene: TRBD1
j_gene: TRBJ2-5
abundance: -
v_gene: TRBV3-1/TRBV3-2
CDR3aa: CASSLPGQRIQETQYF
CDR3nt: TGTGCCAGCAGCCTTCCGGGACAGAGGATACAAGAGACCCAGTACTTC

d_gene: -
j_gene: TRBJ2-3
abundance: once
v_gene: TRBV7-2
CDR3aa: CASSLKTGSGPTDTQYF
CDR3nt: TGTGCCAGCAGCTTAAAAACAGGGAGTGGCCCCACAGATACGCAGTATTTT

d_gene: TRBD1
j_gene: TRBJ2-6
abundance: few
v_gene: TRBV30
CDR3aa: CAWRMKGAQKSGANVLTF
CDR3nt: TGTGCCTGGAGGATGAAGGGGGCGCAAAAATCTGGGGCCAACGTCCTGACTTTC

d_gene: TRBD1
j_gene: TRBJ1-1
abundance: -
v_gene: TRBV6-6
CDR3aa: CASTGTGPEAFF
CDR3nt: TGTGCCAGCACCGGGACAGGGCCTGAAGCTTTCTTT

d_gene: TRBD2
j_gene: TRBJ2-7
abundance: -
v_gene: TRBV19
CDR3aa: CASSPTSGASYEQYF
CDR3nt: TGTGCCAGTAGCCCCACTAGCGGGGCCTCCTACGAGCAGTACTTC

d_gene: TRBD1
j_gene: TRBJ1-1
abundance: -
v_gene: TRBV20-1
CDR3aa: CSASIRTGNTEAFF
CDR3nt: TGCAGTGCTAGTATTCGGACAGGGAACACTGAAGCTTTCTTT

d_gene: TRBD1
j_gene: TRBJ2-2
abundance: -
v_gene: TRBV11-2
CDR3aa: CASSLAVKTGFAGELFF
CDR3nt: TGTGCCAGCAGCTTAGCGGTTAAGACAGGGTTCGCCGGGGAGCTGTTTTTT

d_gene: -
j_gene: TRBJ2-5
abundance: once
v_gene: TRBV28
CDR3aa: CASSSREQETQYF
CDR3nt: TGTGCCAGCAGCTCGCGCGAACAAGAGACCCAGTACTTC

d_gene: -
j_gene: TRBJ1-6
abundance: -
v_gene: TRBV18
CDR3aa: CASSPERSPLHF
CDR3nt: TGTGCCAGCTCACCAGAGCGCTCACCCCTCCACTTT

d_gene: -
j_gene: TRBJ1-4
abundance: few
v_gene: TRBV27
CDR3aa: CASKQGREKLFF
CDR3nt: TGTGCCAGCAAACAGGGCCGTGAAAAACTGTTTTTT

d_gene: -
j_gene: TRBJ1-3
abundance: few
v_gene: TRBV11-2
CDR3aa: CASSTGSSGNTIYF
CDR3nt: TGTGCCAGCAGCACAGGGAGCTCTGGAAACACCATATATTTT

d_gene: TRBD2
j_gene: TRBJ2-3
abundance: -
v_gene: TRBV19
CDR3aa: CASSIQAPGLAGATDTQYF
CDR3nt: TGTGCCAGTAGTATACAGGCACCTGGACTAGCGGGGGCCACAGATACGCAGTATTTT

d_gene: -
j_gene: TRBJ1-3
abundance: -
v_gene: TRBV6-5
CDR3aa: CASTRGRDSGNTIYF
CDR3nt: TGTGCCAGCACTCGCGGCCGCGACTCTGGAAACACCATATATTTT

d_gene: -
j_gene: TRBJ1-5
abundance: -
v_gene: TRBV27
CDR3aa: CASSPYSNNQPQHF
CDR3nt: TGTGCCAGCAGCCCTTACAGTAATAATCAGCCCCAGCATTTT

d_gene: -
j_gene: TRBJ1-2
abundance: -
v_gene: TRBV7-9
CDR3aa: CASSRGYGYTF
CDR3nt: TGTGCCAGCAGCCGGGGGTATGGCTACACCTTC

d_gene: TRBD1
j_gene: TRBJ1-1
abundance: -
v_gene: TRBV6-4
CDR3aa: CASSGQGAAGNTEAFF
CDR3nt: TGTGCCAGCAGTGGTCAGGGGGCAGCAGGAAACACTGAAGCTTTCTTT

d_gene: TRBD2
j_gene: TRBJ2-3
abundance: -
v_gene: TRBV19
CDR3aa: CASSIPTSATQYF
CDR3nt: TGTGCCAGTAGTATCCCCACTAGCGCAACGCAGTATTTT

d_gene: TRBD1
j_gene: TRBJ1-1
abundance: few
v_gene: TRBV9
CDR3aa: CASSAGGRNTEAFF
CDR3nt: TGTGCCAGCTCAGCAGGGGGGAGGAACACTGAAGCTTTCTTT

d_gene: TRBD2
j_gene: TRBJ2-5
abundance: -
v_gene: TRBV18
CDR3aa: CASSPPASGGETQYF
CDR3nt: TGTGCCAGCTCACCACCGGCTAGCGGGGGAGAGACCCAGTACTTC

d_gene: -
j_gene: TRBJ2-5
abundance: -
v_gene: TRBV7-9
CDR3aa: CASSSSSETQYF
CDR3nt: TGTGCCAGCAGCTCCTCTAGCGAGACCCAGTACTTC

d_gene: TRBD1
j_gene: TRBJ2-5
abundance: -
v_gene: TRBV30
CDR3aa: CAWSAGTGETQYF
CDR3nt: TGTGCCTGGAGTGCGGGGACAGGAGAGACCCAGTACTTC

d_gene: -
j_gene: TRBJ1-2
abundance: -
v_gene: TRBV6-1
CDR3aa: CASSEGTVYGYTF
CDR3nt: TGTGCCAGCAGTGAAGGGACAGTCTATGGCTACACCTTC

d_gene: TRBD2
j_gene: TRBJ2-3
abundance: -
v_gene: TRBV28
CDR3aa: CASRGGGTDTQYF
CDR3nt: TGTGCCAGCAGGGGCGGGGGGACAGATACGCAGTATTTT

d_gene: -
j_gene: TRBJ1-2
abundance: -
v_gene: TRBV5-4
CDR3aa: CASSLEGGNYGYTF
CDR3nt: TGTGCCAGCAGCTTGGAGGGAGGGAACTATGGCTACACCTTC

d_gene: -
j_gene: TRBJ1-4
abundance: few
v_gene: TRBV7-8
CDR3aa: CASSSGAGYYEKLFF
CDR3nt: TGTGCCAGCAGCTCCGGAGCAGGGTATTATGAAAAACTGTTTTTT

d_gene: -
j_gene: TRBJ2-1
abundance: few
v_gene: TRBV5-6
CDR3aa: CASSFLDIDYNEQFF
CDR3nt: TGTGCCAGCAGCTTTTTGGACATTGACTACAATGAGCAGTTCTTC

d_gene: TRBD2
j_gene: TRBJ2-1
abundance: -
v_gene: TRBV25-1
CDR3aa: CASSPSGGAYEQFF
CDR3nt: TGTGCCAGCAGCCCTAGCGGGGGGGCATATGAGCAGTTCTTC

d_gene: TRBD1
j_gene: TRBJ1-6
abundance: -
v_gene: TRBV6-5
CDR3aa: CASSYSTTGSYSPLHF
CDR3nt: TGTGCCAGCAGTTACTCCACGACAGGGAGTTATTCACCCCTCCACTTT

d_gene: TRBD2
j_gene: TRBJ2-5
abundance: -
v_gene: TRBV20-1
CDR3aa: CSASLLLAGSQETQYF
CDR3nt: TGCAGTGCTAGTTTGCTCCTAGCGGGTTCACAAGAGACCCAGTACTTC

d_gene: TRBD1
j_gene: TRBJ2-2
abundance: -
v_gene: TRBV2
CDR3aa: CASSDGDSLPNTGELFF
CDR3nt: TGTGCCAGCAGTGACGGGGACAGTCTACCCAACACCGGGGAGCTGTTTTTT

d_gene: -
j_gene: TRBJ1-1
abundance: -
v_gene: TRBV3-1/TRBV3-2
CDR3aa: CASSDQGLNTEAFF
CDR3nt: TGTGCCAGCAGCGACCAGGGGCTTAACACTGAAGCTTTCTTT